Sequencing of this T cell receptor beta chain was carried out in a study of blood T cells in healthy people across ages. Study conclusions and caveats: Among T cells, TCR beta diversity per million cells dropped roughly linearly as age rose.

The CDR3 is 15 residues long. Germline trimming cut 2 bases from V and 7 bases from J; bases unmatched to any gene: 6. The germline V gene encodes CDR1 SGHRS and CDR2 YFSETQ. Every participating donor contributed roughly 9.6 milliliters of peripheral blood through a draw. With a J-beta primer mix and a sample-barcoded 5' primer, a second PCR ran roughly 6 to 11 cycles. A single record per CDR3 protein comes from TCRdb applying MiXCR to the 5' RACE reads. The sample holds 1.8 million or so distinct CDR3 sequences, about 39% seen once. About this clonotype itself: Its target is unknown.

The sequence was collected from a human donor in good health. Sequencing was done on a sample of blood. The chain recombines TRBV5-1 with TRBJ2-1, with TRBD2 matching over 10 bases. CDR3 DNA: TGCGCCAGCAGCTTCCAGCGGGGGGGGTCTAATGAGCAGTTCTTC. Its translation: CASSFQRGGSNEQFF.